This paragraph reports one TCR beta chain. The antigen is undetermined. Enrolled patients, whose metastatic non-small-cell lung cancer was chemo-refractory, received focal radiation plus CTLA-4 blockade with ipilimumab. The sample is drawn from a study of radiotherapy plus CTLA-4 blockade in lung cancer. Overall study: Disease control reached approximately 30%, with objective responses in roughly 19%. Study findings and constraints: After treatment with radiotherapy plus ipilimumab, TCR clones that came from the tumor expanded in blood.

Sequencing used immunoSEQ multiplex PCR; TCRdb keeps in-frame clones, though not all of them. The sample lists fewer than 90,000 clones; roughly 80% were seen once. This clonotype was obtained from a human donor with non-small cell lung cancer who had stable disease on radiotherapy plus ipilimumab. Sequencing used peripheral blood, obtained from a patient treated with radiotherapy plus ipilimumab.

CDR3 amino acids: CASSTQPLATTDTQYF. In DNA form, the CDR3 reads TGTGCCAGTAGTACCCAACCTCTAGCCACCACAGATACGCAGTATTTT. This sequence joins TRBV19 and TRBJ2-3; D is possibly TRBD2 (5 bases). The V end was cut by 4 bases, the J end by 2 bases, with 16 bases between. From germline, CDR1 is LNHDA and CDR2 SQIVND (reference sequence). The CDR3 totals 16 residues.